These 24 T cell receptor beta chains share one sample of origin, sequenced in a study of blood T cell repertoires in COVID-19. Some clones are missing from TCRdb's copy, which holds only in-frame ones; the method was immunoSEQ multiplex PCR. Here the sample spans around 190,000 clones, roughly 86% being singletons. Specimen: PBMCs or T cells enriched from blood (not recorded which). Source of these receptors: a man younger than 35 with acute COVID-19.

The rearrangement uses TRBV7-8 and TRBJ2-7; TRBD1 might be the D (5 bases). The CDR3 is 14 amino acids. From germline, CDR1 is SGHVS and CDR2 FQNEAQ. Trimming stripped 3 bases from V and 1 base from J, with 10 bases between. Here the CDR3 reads CASSFSGPSYEQYF. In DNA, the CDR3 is TGTGCCAGCAGCTTTTCAGGGCCTTCCTACGAGCAGTACTTC.

For the CDR3, the DNA is TGTGCCAGCAGTCTACAGGTTAACTATGGCTACACCTTC. Translating it yields CASSLQVNYGYTF. The chain couples TRBV28 to TRBJ1-2, with D possibly matching TRBD1 (5 bases). This CDR3 spans 13 amino acids. Germline values: CDR1 MDHEN, CDR2 SYDVKM. V was cut by 5 bases and J by 1 base, with 8 bases left in between.

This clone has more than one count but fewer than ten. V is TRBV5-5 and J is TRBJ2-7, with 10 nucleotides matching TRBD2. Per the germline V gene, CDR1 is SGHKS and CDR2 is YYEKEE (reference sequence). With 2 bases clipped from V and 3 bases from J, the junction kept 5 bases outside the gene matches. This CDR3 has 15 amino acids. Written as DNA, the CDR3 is TGTGCCAGCAGCTTAGCGGGAGGGCCAGTCTACGAGCAGTACTTC. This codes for CASSLAGGPVYEQYF. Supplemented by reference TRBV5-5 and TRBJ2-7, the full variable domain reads DAGVTQSPTHLIKTRGQQVTLRCSPISGHKSVSWYQQVLGQGPQFIFQYYEKEERGRGNFPDRFSARQFPNYSSELNVNALLLGDSALYLCASSLAGGPVYEQYFGPGTRLTVT.

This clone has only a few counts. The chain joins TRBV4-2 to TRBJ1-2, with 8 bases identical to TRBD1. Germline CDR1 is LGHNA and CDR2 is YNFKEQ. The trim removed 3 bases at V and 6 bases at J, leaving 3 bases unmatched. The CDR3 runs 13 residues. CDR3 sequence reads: CASSQTGDHGYTF. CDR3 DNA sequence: TGTGCCAGCAGCCAGACAGGGGACCATGGCTACACCTTC.

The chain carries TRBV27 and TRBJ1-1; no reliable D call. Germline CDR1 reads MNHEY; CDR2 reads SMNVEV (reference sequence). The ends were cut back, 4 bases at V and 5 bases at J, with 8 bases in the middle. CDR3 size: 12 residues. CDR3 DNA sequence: TGTGCCAGCAGTTCGGGGTGGACTGAAGCTTTCTTT. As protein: CASSSGWTEAFF.

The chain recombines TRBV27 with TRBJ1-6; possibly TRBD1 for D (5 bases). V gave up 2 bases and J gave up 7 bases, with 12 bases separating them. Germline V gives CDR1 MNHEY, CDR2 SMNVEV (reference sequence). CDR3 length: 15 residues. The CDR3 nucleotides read TGTGCCAGCAGTTTAAGGGGCCACCACAATTCACCCCTCCACTTT. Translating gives CASSLRGHHNSPLHF.

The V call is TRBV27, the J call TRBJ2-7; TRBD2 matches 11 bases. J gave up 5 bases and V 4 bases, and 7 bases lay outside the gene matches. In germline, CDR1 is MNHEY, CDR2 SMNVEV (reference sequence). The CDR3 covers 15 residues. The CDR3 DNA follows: TGTGCCAGCAGTTCAAAACTAGCGGGAGACCACGAGCAGTACTTC. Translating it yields CASSSKLAGDHEQYF.

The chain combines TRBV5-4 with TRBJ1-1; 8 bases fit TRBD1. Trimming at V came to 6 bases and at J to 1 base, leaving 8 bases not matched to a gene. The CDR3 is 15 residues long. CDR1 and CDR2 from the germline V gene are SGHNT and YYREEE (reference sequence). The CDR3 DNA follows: TGTGCCAGCACCATCAGGGGGCTTGAGAACACTGAAGCTTTCTTT. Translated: CASTIRGLENTEAFF.

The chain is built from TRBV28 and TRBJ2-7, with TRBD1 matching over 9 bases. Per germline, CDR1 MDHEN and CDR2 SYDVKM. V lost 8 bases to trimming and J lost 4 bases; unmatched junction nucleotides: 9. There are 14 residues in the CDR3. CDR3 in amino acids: CASYRGDRVYEQYF. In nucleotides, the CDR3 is TGTGCCAGCTATAGGGGGGACAGGGTGTACGAGCAGTACTTC.

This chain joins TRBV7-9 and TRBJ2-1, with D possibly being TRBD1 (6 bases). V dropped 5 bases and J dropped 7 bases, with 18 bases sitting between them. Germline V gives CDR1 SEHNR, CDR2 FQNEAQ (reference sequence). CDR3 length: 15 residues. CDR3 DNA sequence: TGTGCCAGCAGCCACCTTCAGGGGACGAGAAATGAGCAGTTCTTC. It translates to CASSHLQGTRNEQFF.

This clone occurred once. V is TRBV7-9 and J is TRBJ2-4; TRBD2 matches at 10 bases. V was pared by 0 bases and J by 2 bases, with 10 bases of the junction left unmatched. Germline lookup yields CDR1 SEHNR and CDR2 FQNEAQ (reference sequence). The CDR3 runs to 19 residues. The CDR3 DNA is TGTGCCAGCAGCTTAGCGTTTGTAGCGGGAGGAGTGACCAAAAACATTCAGTACTTC. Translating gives CASSLAFVAGGVTKNIQYF.

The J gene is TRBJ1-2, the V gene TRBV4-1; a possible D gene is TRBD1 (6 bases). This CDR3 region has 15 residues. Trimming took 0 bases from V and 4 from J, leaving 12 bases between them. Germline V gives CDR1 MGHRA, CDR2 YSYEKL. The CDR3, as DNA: TGCGCCAGCAGCCAAGAAGAAGGGGGAGCCTATGGCTACACCTTC. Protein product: CASSQEEGGAYGYTF.

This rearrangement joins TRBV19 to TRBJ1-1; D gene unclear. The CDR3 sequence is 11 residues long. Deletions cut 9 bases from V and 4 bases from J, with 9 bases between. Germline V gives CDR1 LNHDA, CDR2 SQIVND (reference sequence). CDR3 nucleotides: TGTGCCAGCCGGTGGGCCACTGAAGCTTTCTTT. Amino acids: CASRWATEAFF.

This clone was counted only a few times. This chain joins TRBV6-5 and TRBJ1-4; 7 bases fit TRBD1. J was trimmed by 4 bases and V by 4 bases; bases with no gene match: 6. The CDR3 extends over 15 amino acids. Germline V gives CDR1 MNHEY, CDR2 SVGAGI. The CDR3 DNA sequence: TGTGCCAGCAGTTCCTTGGGACAGTATAATGAAAAACTGTTTTTT. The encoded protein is CASSSLGQYNEKLFF.

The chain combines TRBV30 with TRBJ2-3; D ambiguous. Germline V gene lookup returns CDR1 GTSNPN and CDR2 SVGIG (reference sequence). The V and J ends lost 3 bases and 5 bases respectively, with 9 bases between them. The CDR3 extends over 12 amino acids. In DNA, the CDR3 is TGTGCCTGGAGGCCGCCCGGAGATACGCAGTATTTT. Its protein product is CAWRPPGDTQYF.

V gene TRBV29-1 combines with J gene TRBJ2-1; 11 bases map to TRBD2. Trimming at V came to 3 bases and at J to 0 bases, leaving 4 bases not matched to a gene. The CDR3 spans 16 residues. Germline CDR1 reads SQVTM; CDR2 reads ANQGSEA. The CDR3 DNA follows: TGCAGCGTTGAGGGGACTAGCGGTATCTCCTACAATGAGCAGTTCTTC. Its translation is CSVEGTSGISYNEQFF.

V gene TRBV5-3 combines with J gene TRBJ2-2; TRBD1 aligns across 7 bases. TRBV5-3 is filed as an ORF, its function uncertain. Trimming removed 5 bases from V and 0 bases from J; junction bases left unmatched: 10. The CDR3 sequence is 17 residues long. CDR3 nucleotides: TGTGCCAGAAGGGGCGACAGGGCCCAATCGAACACCGGGGAGCTGTTTTTT. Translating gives CARRGDRAQSNTGELFF.

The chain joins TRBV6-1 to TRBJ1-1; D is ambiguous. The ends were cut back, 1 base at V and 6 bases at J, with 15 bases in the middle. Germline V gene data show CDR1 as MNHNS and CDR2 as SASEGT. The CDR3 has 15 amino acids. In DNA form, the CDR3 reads TGTGCCAGCAGTGAAGTCCCCGATTTGGCTGCTGAAGCTTTCTTT. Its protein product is CASSEVPDLAAEAFF.

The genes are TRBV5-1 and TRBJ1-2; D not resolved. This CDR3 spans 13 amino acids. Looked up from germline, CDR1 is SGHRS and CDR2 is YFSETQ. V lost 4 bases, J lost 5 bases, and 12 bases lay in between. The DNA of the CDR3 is TGCGCCAGCAGCGAATCAGAGGGATATGGCTACACCTTC. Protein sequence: CASSESEGYGYTF.

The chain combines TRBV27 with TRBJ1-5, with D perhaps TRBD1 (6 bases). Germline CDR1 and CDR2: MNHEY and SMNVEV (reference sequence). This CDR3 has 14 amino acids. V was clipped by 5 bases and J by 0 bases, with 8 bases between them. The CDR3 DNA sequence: TGTGCCAGCAGTAGGGGGTATAGCAATCAGCCCCAGCATTTT. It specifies CASSRGYSNQPQHF.

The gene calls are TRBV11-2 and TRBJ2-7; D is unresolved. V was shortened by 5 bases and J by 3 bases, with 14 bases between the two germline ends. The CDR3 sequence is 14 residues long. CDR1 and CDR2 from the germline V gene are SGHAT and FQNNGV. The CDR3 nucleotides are TGTGCCAGCAGCCACGACTCGATCGGCTACGAGCAGTACTTC. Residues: CASSHDSIGYEQYF.

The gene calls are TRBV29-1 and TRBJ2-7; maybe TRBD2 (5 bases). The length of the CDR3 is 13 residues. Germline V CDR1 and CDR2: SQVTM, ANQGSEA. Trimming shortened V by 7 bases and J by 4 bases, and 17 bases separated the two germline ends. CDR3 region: CSAWGVGGYEQYF. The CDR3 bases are TGCAGCGCATGGGGAGTGGGTGGGTACGAGCAGTACTTC.

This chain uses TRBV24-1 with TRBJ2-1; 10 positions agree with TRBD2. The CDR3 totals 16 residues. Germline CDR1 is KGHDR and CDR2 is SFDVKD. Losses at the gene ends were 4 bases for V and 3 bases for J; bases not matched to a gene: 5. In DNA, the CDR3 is TGTGCCACCAGTGACCTCGCTAGCGGGGGCTACAATGAGCAGTTCTTC. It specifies CATSDLASGGYNEQFF.

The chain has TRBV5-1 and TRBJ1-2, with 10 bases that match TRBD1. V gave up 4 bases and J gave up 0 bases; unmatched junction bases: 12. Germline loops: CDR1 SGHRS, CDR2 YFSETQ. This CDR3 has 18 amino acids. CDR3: CASSGMTGGAGSNYGYTF. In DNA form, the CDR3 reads TGCGCCAGCAGCGGTATGACAGGGGGCGCGGGATCTAACTATGGCTACACCTTC.